This T cell receptor beta chain was sequenced in a study of shared clonotypes between healthy human individuals. Assay: immunoSEQ multiplex PCR; the TCRdb copy retains only in-frame clones and omits some. The table records about a million clones, 60% to 80% of them present only once. The CDR3 loop spans 14 amino acids. V shed 1 base and J shed 1 base, with 8 bases lying between them. The germline V gene encodes CDR1 SGHRS and CDR2 YFSETQ. What was sequenced was memory CD4+ T cells sorted from blood. The sample's subset: CD45RA-negative fraction. This receptor was taken from a man younger than 30 in good health. This chain uses TRBV5-1 with TRBJ1-1, with TRBD1 as a possible D gene (5 bases). The CDR3 spells CASSLRGPNTEAFF. CDR3 bases: TGCGCCAGCAGCTTGAGGGGTCCGAACACTGAAGCTTTCTTT.